The 29 T cell receptor beta chains in this list originate from one sample, sequenced in a study of T cell repertoires in ileal Crohn's disease. This table comes from immunoSEQ multiplex PCR, and its TCRdb copy is limited to in-frame clones, with some not included. Of 55,000 to 65,000 clones listed, about 89% were seen once; the top ten hold under 2.5%. Specified time point: neoterminal ileum biopsy at postoperative endoscopy, about 6 months after surgery. The sequencing sample was made of ileal tissue. The source of these receptors is an adult with Crohn's disease.

V and J are TRBV23-1 and TRBJ2-5; 10 positions agree with TRBD1. TRBV23-1 is classed as an ORF, of uncertain function. V dropped 0 bases and J dropped 5; count of bases not matched to a gene: 9. This CDR3 is built from 17 residues. The CDR3 DNA reads as TGCGCCAGCAGTCAATCGAGGGACAGGGGTTTTTGGGAGACCCAGTACTTC. Its translation: CASSQSRDRGFWETQYF.

The chain joins TRBV7-8 to TRBJ2-5; 8 nucleotides match TRBD1. The CDR3 has 16 amino acids. Germline V lookup: CDR1 SGHVS, CDR2 FQNEAQ. J gave up 3 bases and V 5 bases, and 11 bases lay outside the gene matches. The CDR3 DNA is TGTGCCAGCAGCCCAATGACAGGGGCTGGAAAAGAGACCCAGTACTTC. This encodes CASSPMTGAGKETQYF. Together with reference TRBV7-8 and TRBJ2-5, the CDR3 gives the full variable domain: GAGVSQSPRYKVAKRGQDVALRCDPISGHVSLFWYQQALGQGPEFLTYFQNEAQLDKSGLPSDRFFAERPEGSVSTLKIQRTQQEDSAVYLCASSPMTGAGKETQYFGPGTRLLVL.

The gene calls are TRBV19 and TRBJ1-1; D is uncertain. Germline assignment: CDR1 LNHDA and CDR2 SQIVND (reference sequence). The CDR3 loop spans 13 amino acids. The V end lost 3 bases, the J end lost 0 bases, and 5 bases lay between the germline ends. This CDR3 reads CASSIIMNTEAFF. For the CDR3, the DNA is TGTGCCAGTAGTATTATAATGAACACTGAAGCTTTCTTT.

The V and J genes are TRBV5-1 and TRBJ1-2; D is uncertain. Germline V gene lookup returns CDR1 SGHRS and CDR2 YFSETQ. The ends were cut back, 0 bases at V and 6 bases at J, with 12 bases in the middle. The CDR3 consists of 14 residues. The DNA for the CDR3 is TGCGCCAGCAGCTTGGTTGCCCGGGTCGATGGCTACACCTTC. It encodes CASSLVARVDGYTF.

This chain links TRBV5-1 with TRBJ2-5; TRBD1 matches 8 bases. The CDR3 runs to 15 residues. The V gene end was trimmed by 1 base and the J gene end by 5 bases; junction bases not matched to a gene: 7. From germline, CDR1 is SGHRS and CDR2 YFSETQ. CDR3: CASSLNDRGFETQYF. The CDR3 DNA sequence: TGCGCCAGCAGCTTGAATGACAGGGGATTCGAGACCCAGTACTTC.

The chain recombines TRBV6-1 with TRBJ1-5; D is ambiguous. Trimming removed 7 bases from V and 3 bases from J, with 10 bases in between. In germline, CDR1 is MNHNS, CDR2 SASEGT. The CDR3 has 13 residues. CDR3 nucleotides: TGTGCCAGCACGGTTCAATCCAATCAGCCCCAGCATTTT. It is translated as CASTVQSNQPQHF.

This clone was seen a few times. V usage is TRBV14 and J usage is TRBJ1-2, with D maybe TRBD1 (5 bases). V lost 1 base and J lost 10, with 13 bases in between. Germline V gives CDR1 SGHDN, CDR2 FVKESK. The CDR3 is 13 residues long. CDR3 amino acids: CASSQVEAGPYTF. The CDR3 DNA follows: TGTGCCAGCAGCCAAGTCGAGGCAGGGCCCTACACCTTC.

This clone has only one observation. J is TRBJ1-2 and V is TRBV5-4; TRBD1 is a possible D gene (5 bases). Germline V CDR1 and CDR2: SGHNT, YYREEE (reference sequence). V was cut by 0 bases and J by 6 bases, with 12 bases left in between. The CDR3 is made up of 14 amino acids. The DNA of the CDR3 is TGTGCCAGCAGCTTGGGCCAGGGATTCGATGGCTACACCTTC. As protein: CASSLGQGFDGYTF.

The chain joins TRBV6-1 to TRBJ2-5, with D perhaps matching TRBD1 (6 bases). The CDR3 length is 14 residues. Trimming removed 4 bases at V and 3 bases at J, with 12 bases between. The germline CDR1 and CDR2 sequences are MNHNS and SASEGT. In DNA form, the CDR3 reads TGTGCCAGCAGTGGTTGGACAGCAAAAGAGACCCAGTACTTC. As protein: CASSGWTAKETQYF.

The V call is TRBV7-9, the J call TRBJ2-3, with a tentative D call TRBD2 (6 bases). Germline CDR1 and CDR2: SEHNR and FQNEAQ (reference sequence). V dropped 4 bases and J dropped 5 bases, with 16 bases sitting between them. CDR3 length: 15 amino acids. The CDR3 region is CASSSGTPAQDTQYF. In nucleotides, the CDR3 is TGTGCCAGCAGCTCCGGGACTCCAGCCCAAGATACGCAGTATTTT. The entire variable domain, with the rest obtained from reference TRBV7-9 and TRBJ2-3, is as follows: DTGVSQNPRHKITKRGQNVTFRCDPISEHNRLYWYRQTLGQGPEFLTYFQNEAQLEKSRLLSDRFSAERPKGSFSTLEIQRTEQGDSAMYLCASSSGTPAQDTQYFGPGTRLTVL.

This chain uses TRBV15 with TRBJ1-5, with TRBD1 matching 8 bases. Germline V gives CDR1 LNHNV, CDR2 YYDKDF (reference sequence). This CDR3 is 17 amino acids long. After removal of 0 bases from V and 5 bases from J, the junction contained 9 bases not matched to a gene. In DNA form, the CDR3 reads TGTGCCACCAGCAGAGACCAAGACAGGGGCCGACATCAGCCCCAGCATTTT. It yields the protein CATSRDQDRGRHQPQHF.

The chain is built from TRBV7-9 and TRBJ2-3, with D tentatively TRBD2 (5 bases). The CDR3 contains 13 residues. Germline loops: CDR1 SEHNR, CDR2 FQNEAQ (reference sequence). The V end lost 2 bases, the J end lost 6 bases, and 9 bases lay between the germline ends. The CDR3, as DNA: TGTGCCAGCAGCTTATCTACGGGGGATACGCAGTATTTT. Translated: CASSLSTGDTQYF. The variable domain in full, with the rest retrieved from reference TRBV7-9 and TRBJ2-3, is DTGVSQNPRHKITKRGQNVTFRCDPISEHNRLYWYRQTLGQGPEFLTYFQNEAQLEKSRLLSDRFSAERPKGSFSTLEIQRTEQGDSAMYLCASSLSTGDTQYFGPGTRLTVL.

The chain's CDR3 is CAGALGNTIYF. CDR3 nucleotides: TGTGCCGGGGCATTGGGAAACACCATATATTTT. The V gene is TRBV19, the J gene TRBJ1-3; D possibly corresponds to TRBD1 (5 bases). Per the germline V gene, CDR1 is LNHDA and CDR2 is SQIVND (reference sequence). The CDR3 runs 11 residues. V lost 11 bases and J lost 4, with 9 bases in between. The full variable domain, with the rest looked up from reference TRBV19 and TRBJ1-3, is DGGITQSPKYLFRKEGQNVTLSCEQNLNHDAMYWYRQDPGQGLRLIYYSQIVNDFQKGDIAEGYSVSREKKESFPLTVTSAQKNPTAFYLCAGALGNTIYFGEGSWLTVV.

In this sample, this clone turned up many times. V and J are TRBV5-1 and TRBJ1-2; 7 nucleotides line up with TRBD1. V was clipped by 4 bases and J by 6 bases; unmatched bases: 9. Per germline, CDR1 SGHRS and CDR2 YFSETQ. This CDR3 has 14 amino acids. Here the CDR3 DNA reads TGCGCCAGCAGCGACCGGGACAGCGGGCATGGCTACACCTTC. Translating gives CASSDRDSGHGYTF.

This chain links TRBV27 with TRBJ1-1; D is uncertain. V was shortened by 8 bases and J by 1 base, with 17 bases between the two germline ends. CDR1 is MNHEY and CDR2 is SMNVEV in the germline V gene (reference sequence). The CDR3 extends over 15 amino acids. The CDR3 DNA reads as TGTGCCAGCTCTCAAGGCTGGGCAGCGAACACTGAAGCTTTCTTT. Translated: CASSQGWAANTEAFF.

The V and J genes are TRBV5-4 and TRBJ2-2; 7 bases are shared with TRBD2. Germline trimming cut 7 bases from V and 2 bases from J; bases unmatched to any gene: 8. The CDR3 contains 15 residues. Germline V gene lookup returns CDR1 SGHNT and CDR2 YYREEE (reference sequence). CDR3: CASGRGGSNTGELFF. The CDR3 DNA follows: TGTGCCAGCGGCCGGGGAGGGTCAAACACCGGGGAGCTGTTTTTT.

The chain recombines TRBV11-2 with TRBJ2-7; D unresolved. Trimming took 4 bases from V and 1 from J, leaving 23 bases between them. Germline values: CDR1 SGHAT, CDR2 FQNNGV. The CDR3 runs to 18 residues. The chain's CDR3 is CASSSFRPRGVSSYEQYV. In DNA form, the CDR3 reads TGTGCCAGCAGCTCCTTTCGGCCGAGAGGAGTCAGTTCCTACGAGCAGTACGTC.

This clone has just one count. This chain links TRBV11-3 with TRBJ2-1, with D tentatively TRBD2 (6 bases). V shed 5 bases and J shed 5 bases, with 13 bases lying between them. The CDR3 runs 14 residues. Germline V lookup: CDR1 SGHNT, CDR2 YENEEA. In nucleotides, the CDR3 is TGTGCCAGCAGCCTAGGAGGGTCGAACAATGAGCAGTTCTTC. Translating it yields CASSLGGSNNEQFF.

The V gene is TRBV29-1, the J gene TRBJ2-3, with a weak D call TRBD1 (6 bases). The CDR3 extends over 12 amino acids. The germline gives CDR1 SQVTM, CDR2 ANQGSEA. Deletions cut 2 bases from V and 4 bases from J, with 7 bases between. The CDR3 DNA reads TGCAGCGTTGAAACAGGGCCAGATACGCAGTATTTT. Translation gives CSVETGPDTQYF.

This clone was recorded only once. V gene TRBV6-5 combines with J gene TRBJ2-1; 10 bases are shared with TRBD2. CDR3 size: 15 residues. Per the germline V gene, CDR1 is MNHEY and CDR2 is SVGAGI. V lost 7 bases, J lost 8 bases, and 11 bases stayed unmatched. The CDR3 DNA follows: TGTGCCAGCACGCAAACGAGCGGGAGGGGCTATGAGCAGTTCTTC. Residues: CASTQTSGRGYEQFF.

The chain links TRBV6-5 to TRBJ1-1; possible D gene TRBD1, 6 bases. The CDR3 is made up of 13 amino acids. Germline assignment: CDR1 MNHEY and CDR2 SVGAGI. V shed 2 bases and J shed 8 bases, with 12 bases lying between them. Here the CDR3 DNA reads TGTGCCAGCAGTTACCCGGGGACACCCGAAGCTTTCTTT. It is translated as CASSYPGTPEAFF.

The genes are TRBV30 and TRBJ2-7, with 16 bases lining up with TRBD2. V lost 5 bases to trimming and J lost 5 bases; unmatched junction nucleotides: 9. Germline lookup yields CDR1 GTSNPN and CDR2 SVGIG (reference sequence). CDR3 length equals 16 residues. This CDR3 is CAWCSGTSGRVHEQYF. Written as DNA, the CDR3 is TGTGCCTGGTGTTCCGGGACTAGCGGGAGGGTCCACGAGCAGTACTTC.

This chain's CDR3 is CAWRWYRDLSGANVLTF. The DNA of the CDR3 is TGTGCCTGGAGATGGTACAGGGACCTCTCTGGGGCCAACGTCCTGACTTTC. The V gene is TRBV30, the J gene TRBJ2-6, with D possibly being TRBD1 (6 bases). The V gene lost 3 bases and the J gene lost 0 bases, with 15 bases spanning the gap. The CDR3 runs 17 residues. The germline V gene encodes CDR1 GTSNPN and CDR2 SVGIG (reference sequence).

V gene TRBV30 combines with J gene TRBJ2-3; TRBD2 agrees at 7 bases. Germline lookup yields CDR1 GTSNPN and CDR2 SVGIG (reference sequence). The CDR3 has 14 residues. V was pared by 1 base and J by 3 bases, with 4 bases of the junction left unmatched. CDR3 in amino acids: CAWSGAGATDTQYF. The CDR3 DNA follows: TGTGCCTGGAGTGGCGCGGGAGCGACAGATACGCAGTATTTT.

The chain links TRBV7-2 to TRBJ2-7; 8 bases map to TRBD2. Germline loops: CDR1 SGHTA, CDR2 FQGNSA. Trimming at V came to 2 bases and at J to 10 bases, leaving 4 bases not matched to a gene. The CDR3 is made up of 12 amino acids. The CDR3 coding sequence is TGTGCCAGCAGCTTAAAGCGGGAGTCTCAGTACTTC. It encodes CASSLKRESQYF.

CDR3 DNA sequence: TGTGCCAGCAGTTACGCCGCAGGGGGAACTGAAGCTTTCTTT. Protein sequence: CASSYAAGGTEAFF. The rearrangement uses TRBV6-6 and TRBJ1-1; 7 nucleotides match TRBD1. With 2 bases clipped from V and 5 bases from J, the junction kept 5 bases outside the gene matches. There are 14 residues in the CDR3. Germline V gene sequence: CDR1 MNHNY, CDR2 SVGAGI (reference sequence).

This clone was detected only a few times. The chain couples TRBV2 to TRBJ1-1; D is uncertain. CDR3 length equals 14 residues. V was shortened by 6 bases and J by 1 base, with 12 bases between the two germline ends. Germline CDR1 and CDR2: SNHLY and FYNNEI. The chain's CDR3 is CASSGMGPNTEAFF. DNA for the CDR3: TGTGCCAGCAGCGGGATGGGTCCGAACACTGAAGCTTTCTTT.

The V call is TRBV9, the J call TRBJ2-7; possibly TRBD2 for D (6 bases). This CDR3 is 15 amino acids long. Germline assignment: CDR1 SGDLS and CDR2 YYNGEE. V shed 0 bases and J shed 3 bases, with 13 bases lying between them. CDR3: CASSVAGTGDYEQYF. The CDR3 nucleotides read TGTGCCAGCAGCGTAGCAGGGACTGGGGACTACGAGCAGTACTTC.

The J gene is TRBJ2-7, the V gene TRBV11-2; the D gene is possibly TRBD1 (6 bases). This CDR3 has 13 amino acids. CDR1 is SGHAT, CDR2 FQNNGV, per germline. V was clipped by 5 bases and J by 2 bases, with 10 bases between them. The CDR3 DNA sequence: TGTGCCAGCAGCGCGACAGGTACCTACGAGCAGTACGTC. As protein: CASSATGTYEQYV.